What follows describes a single T cell receptor beta chain. Grouping used clinical history reported by participants in a survey and questionnaire. The data originate from a study of blood T cell repertoires in COVID-19. Trimming took 6 bases from V and 6 from J; bases not matched to a gene: 7. In germline, CDR1 is MNHEY, CDR2 SVGEGT. The CDR3 has 14 residues. Clones were read by immunoSEQ multiplex PCR, and TCRdb kept only the in-frame ones, dropping some. The repertoire consists of some 100,000 clones, with just over 85% occurring once and the leading ten covering 2.7%. The sample consisted of PBMCs or T cells enriched from blood (not recorded which). V gene TRBV6-2 or TRBV6-3 combines with J gene TRBJ1-4, with TRBD1 identical over 7 bases. This sequence was found in a woman aged 50 to 65 who had recovered from COVID-19. The CDR3, as DNA: TGTGCCAGCAGCAAACCAGGGGGAGATGAAAAACTGTTTTTT. Translation: CASSKPGGDEKLFF.